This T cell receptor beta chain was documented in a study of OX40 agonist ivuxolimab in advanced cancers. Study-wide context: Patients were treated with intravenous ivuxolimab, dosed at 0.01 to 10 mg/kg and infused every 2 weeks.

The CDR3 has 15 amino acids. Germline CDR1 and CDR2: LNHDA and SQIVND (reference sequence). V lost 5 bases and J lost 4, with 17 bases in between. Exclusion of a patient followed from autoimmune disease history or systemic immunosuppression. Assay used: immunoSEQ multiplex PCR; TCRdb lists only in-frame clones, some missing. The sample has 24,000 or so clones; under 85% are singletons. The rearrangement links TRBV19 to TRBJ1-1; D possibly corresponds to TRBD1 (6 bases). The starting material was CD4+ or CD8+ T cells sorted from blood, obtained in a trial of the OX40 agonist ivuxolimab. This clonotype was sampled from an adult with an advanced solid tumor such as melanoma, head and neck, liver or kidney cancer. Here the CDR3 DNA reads TGTGCCAGTAGTCTACCGCAGGGGATAGGCACTGAAGCTTTCTTT. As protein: CASSLPQGIGTEAFF. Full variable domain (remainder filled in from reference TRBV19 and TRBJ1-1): DGGITQSPKYLFRKEGQNVTLSCEQNLNHDAMYWYRQDPGQGLRLIYYSQIVNDFQKGDIAEGYSVSREKKESFPLTVTSAQKNPTAFYLCASSLPQGIGTEAFFGQGTRLTVV.